One and the same sample provided the 8 T cell receptor beta chains below, sequenced in a study of blood T cell repertoires in COVID-19. Produced via immunoSEQ multiplex PCR; TCRdb's table is partial and in-frame only. The repertoire holds approximately 300,000 clones, with 85% to 90% as singletons. Sequencing input: PBMCs or T cells enriched from blood (not recorded which). Source of these receptors: a woman aged 18 to 35 who had recovered from COVID-19.

This chain joins TRBV4-2 and TRBJ2-2; the D is unclear. The CDR3 is 13 amino acids. V was cut by 2 bases and J by 7 bases, with 8 bases left in between. Germline V gene lookup returns CDR1 LGHNA and CDR2 YNFKEQ. CDR3 coding DNA: TGTGCCAGCAGCCAATTATCCGGCGGGGAGCTGTTTTTT. Its protein is CASSQLSGGELFF.

The rearrangement joins TRBV19 to TRBJ2-1; 9 bases are a match to TRBD1. V shed 4 bases and J 7 bases; nucleotides not matched to a gene: 8. There are 15 residues in the CDR3. Germline lookup yields CDR1 LNHDA and CDR2 SQIVND (reference sequence). CDR3 region: CASSTTGQGWNEQFF. The CDR3 nucleotides read TGTGCCAGTAGTACCACGGGACAGGGATGGAATGAGCAGTTCTTC.

The chain recombines TRBV3-1 (or the pseudogene TRBV3-2) with TRBJ1-5, with D tentatively TRBD1 (5 bases). This CDR3 is built from 15 residues. V gave up 0 bases and J gave up 5 bases, with 11 bases separating them. From germline, CDR1 is LGHDT and CDR2 YNNKEL (reference sequence). The CDR3 region has the DNA TGTGCCAGCAGCCAAGATAGGGGTTTGCATCAGCCCCAGCATTTT. Translated, it gives CASSQDRGLHQPQHF.

The V call is TRBV9, the J call TRBJ2-2; 12 nucleotides align to TRBD2. Germline CDR1 reads SGDLS; CDR2 reads YYNGEE. This CDR3 spans 18 amino acids. Trimming cost V 0 bases and J 6 bases; bases outside gene matches: 9. CDR3: CASSVAYGLAGKAGELFF. CDR3 sequence (DNA): TGTGCCAGCAGCGTAGCCTATGGACTAGCGGGAAAAGCCGGGGAGCTGTTTTTT.

This chain links TRBV6-5 with TRBJ1-2; 8 bases map to TRBD1. V shed 2 bases, J shed 6 bases, and the junction held 8 bases outside the gene matches. This CDR3 spans 15 amino acids. Germline V lookup: CDR1 MNHEY, CDR2 SVGAGI. The CDR3 is CASSYRITGGDGYTF. For the CDR3, the DNA is TGTGCCAGCAGTTACCGCATTACAGGGGGGGATGGCTACACCTTC.

The gene calls are TRBV7-2 and TRBJ2-3, with TRBD1 as a possible D gene (5 bases). V was shortened by 1 base and J by 2 bases, with 10 bases between the two germline ends. CDR3 length: 15 amino acids. Germline V lookup: CDR1 SGHTA, CDR2 FQGNSA. The CDR3 region has the DNA TGTGCCAGCAGCTTAGTTAGGGGCTACACAGATACGCAGTATTTT. Translated: CASSLVRGYTDTQYF. The entire variable domain, with the rest obtained from reference TRBV7-2 and TRBJ2-3, is as follows: GAGVSQSPSNKVTEKGKDVELRCDPISGHTALYWYRQSLGQGLEFLIYFQGNSAPDKSGLPSDRFSAERTGGSVSTLTIQRTQQEDSAVYLCASSLVRGYTDTQYFGPGTRLTVL.

This clone was seen only a few times. The J gene is TRBJ1-5, the V gene TRBV28, with D hard to call. CDR1 and CDR2 from the germline V gene are MDHEN and SYDVKM. Trimming removed 2 bases from V and 6 bases from J, with 14 bases in between. The CDR3 is 15 residues long. CDR3 sequence (DNA): TGTGCCAGCAGTTTACTGTCGGGGATTAGTCAGCCCCAGCATTTT. Protein product: CASSLLSGISQPQHF.

The chain employs TRBV19 and TRBJ1-5; no clear D. Germline V gives CDR1 LNHDA, CDR2 SQIVND (reference sequence). CDR3 length: 15 amino acids. Deletions cut 3 bases from V and 8 bases from J, with 17 bases between. CDR3 sequence (DNA): TGTGCCAGTAGTATTGATATCACAGCCATTGAGCCCCAGCATTTT. This gives the protein CASSIDITAIEPQHF.